Sequencing of this T cell receptor beta chain was carried out in a study of response to subunit inactivated influenza vaccine. Points from the study as a whole: The authors suggested that few new T cells are recruited per seasonal influenza vaccination.

About this clonotype itself: What it binds is not known.

TCRdb itself ran the RT-PCR reads through MiXCR, one entry per CDR3 protein. The sample consists of some 500,000 distinct CDR3 sequences, 13% of them appearing once. Germline CDR1 and CDR2: SGHRS and YFSETQ. The CDR3 runs 15 residues. Trimming removed 2 bases at V and 2 bases at J, with 12 bases between. Source: PBMCs from blood, taken 45 days after vaccination. The source is a man in his forties or fifties who received an inactivated influenza vaccine. The rearrangement links TRBV5-1 to TRBJ2-3; D not certain. CDR3 in amino acids: CASSLPPPPTDTQYF. DNA for the CDR3: TGCGCCAGCAGCTTACCCCCCCCGCCCACAGATACGCAGTATTTT.